This T cell receptor beta chain was captured in a study of cytomegalovirus exposure and HLA in healthy donors. Study-wide results and limits: The study designated about 180 TCR beta chains cytomegalovirus-associated. Reportedly, diagnosis of cytomegalovirus status by the classifier showed high specificity and sensitivity. The study found most TCR sequences rare, yet found some public TCRs in many donors. A few chains tied to CMV proved CMV antigen-specific in vitro.

About this clone itself: Its antigen is not known.

The assay was immunoSEQ multiplex PCR, and TCRdb's table has in-frame clones only and misses some. Among 200,000 to 250,000 clones listed, about nine tenths were seen once. The source of this sequence is a woman younger than 30 in good health and CMV-seropositive. The sample consisted of PBMCs.

CDR3 nucleotide sequence: TGTGCCAGCAGTGAAATAAGCCTGAACACTGAAGCTTTCTTT. Translated, it gives CASSEISLNTEAFF. This chain uses TRBV6-1 with TRBJ1-1; D unresolved. Looked up from germline, CDR1 is MNHNS and CDR2 is SASEGT. The CDR3 is 14 residues long. V was shortened by 2 bases and J by 0 bases, with 7 bases between the two germline ends.